This is a list of T cell receptor beta chains from one sample in a study of shared clonotypes between healthy human individuals. Sequenced by immunoSEQ multiplex PCR; TCRdb stores in-frame clones only, minus some. The data show 190,000 or so clones, 85% to 95% seen once. The sample consisted of naive CD4+ T cells sorted from blood. The receptors derive from a woman aged 30 to 39 in good health. Both conserved end residues are part of each CDR3. D genes are given only for firm matches. Expanded clones get a size class; other rows say once, few or many, or leave the size out.

d_call j_call v_call cdr3_length clone_size cdr3_nt cdr3_aa
- TRBJ1-3 TRBV5-4 16 once TGTGCCAGCAGCTTGTCTACGGGGGGCTCTGGAAACACCATATATTTT CASSLSTGGSGNTIYF
- TRBJ2-7 TRBV18 15 - TGTGCCAGCTCCCTGAGGGGCAGTAGCTCCTACGAGCAGTACTTC CASSLRGSSSYEQYF
- TRBJ1-1 TRBV30 13 once TGTGCCTGGAGTAATGGGATGAACACTGAAGCTTTCTTT CAWSNGMNTEAFF
- TRBJ1-5 TRBV5-1 13 - TGCGCCAGCAGCTTGGGGCAGGGTCAGCCCCAGCATTTT CASSLGQGQPQHF
- TRBJ2-3 TRBV28 13 - TGTGCCAGCAGTTCTGGGGGGACAGATACGCAGTATTTT CASSSGGTDTQYF
- TRBJ2-2 TRBV19 14 - TGTGCCAGTAGTATTGTTGTCTCGACCGGGGAGCTGTTTTTT CASSIVVSTGELFF
- TRBJ1-2 TRBV21-1 11 - TGTGCCAGGAGACAGGCATATGGCTACACCTTC CARRQAYGYTF
TRBD2 TRBJ2-7 TRBV13 16 - TGTGCCAGCAGCTCCGATCGTGGCGGGGGATCCTACGAGCAGTACTTC CASSSDRGGGSYEQYF
- TRBJ1-4 TRBV5-5 14 - TGTGCCAGCAGCTTGGCGTCAGGAAATGAAAAACTGTTTTTT CASSLASGNEKLFF
TRBD1 TRBJ1-1 TRBV18 15 - TGTGCCAGCTCACCACGACAGGGTGCGAACACTGAAGCTTTCTTT CASSPRQGANTEAFF
- TRBJ1-6 TRBV2 15 once TGTGCCAGCAGTGAGATCGGTACACCGGATTCACCCCTCCACTTT CASSEIGTPDSPLHF
- TRBJ2-3 TRBV10-2 10 - TGCGCCACCCTGGGGGATACGCAGTATTTT CATLGDTQYF
TRBD1 TRBJ1-6 TRBV2 14 - TGTGCCAGCAGTGATTGGACAGGGGTTTCACCCCTCCACTTT CASSDWTGVSPLHF
- TRBJ2-7 TRBV28 14 - TGTGCCAGCAGTTCCCCGGAGCCGAGCATGACGCAGTACTTC CASSSPEPSMTQYF
- TRBJ2-7 TRBV27 15 - TGTGCCAGCAGTGCCCCGGGGTCACTCTCCTACGAGCAGTACTTC CASSAPGSLSYEQYF
- TRBJ1-1 TRBV6-6 11 - TGTGCCAGCAGCAACACCGATGAAGCTTTCTTT CASSNTDEAFF
- TRBJ1-4 TRBV28 12 once TGTGCCAGCAGTTTACCGGGGGAAAAACTGTTTTTT CASSLPGEKLFF
- TRBJ2-7 TRBV20-1 11 - TGCAGTGCTAGGCTAGTCGGGGAGCAGTACTTC CSARLVGEQYF
- TRBJ1-1 TRBV4-2 11 - TGTGCCAGCAGCCAAGACAGTGAAGCTTTCTTT CASSQDSEAFF
TRBD1 TRBJ1-1 TRBV19 14 - TGTGCCAGTAGAACCAGACAGGGTAGCACTGAAGCTTTCTTT CASRTRQGSTEAFF
TRBD2 TRBJ2-7 TRBV19 15 once TGTGCCAGTAGTATCGCCAGCGGGGAACCCTACGAGCAGTACTTC CASSIASGEPYEQYF
- TRBJ2-5 TRBV18 15 - TGTGCCAGCTCACCTAGGAGCGGTGCAGCGGAGACCCAGTACTTC CASSPRSGAAETQYF
TRBD1 TRBJ1-2 TRBV7-2 14 once TGTGCCAGCAGGACCCGGCAGGGGGTCTATGGCTACACCTTC CASRTRQGVYGYTF
- TRBJ2-3 TRBV19 16 - TGTGCCAGTAGGGCCCAGGGCCCGCCGGGTGGGGATACGCAGTATTTT CASRAQGPPGGDTQYF
- TRBJ1-1 TRBV5-1 15 - TGCGCCAGCAGCTTGGCCGGCAGGGCCGGCACTGAAGCTTTCTTT CASSLAGRAGTEAFF